What follows are 29 T cell receptor beta chains derived from one specimen sequenced in a study of response to subunit inactivated influenza vaccine. TCRdb re-called the RT-PCR reads with MiXCR, one entry per CDR3 protein. Altogether 500,000 to 600,000 distinct CDR3 sequences are present, about an eighth being singletons, with the ten largest covering about 9.4%. Sequenced material: PBMCs from blood, taken on the day of vaccination. These receptors originate from a man aged 50 to 59 who received an inactivated influenza vaccine.

The V and J genes are TRBV6-1 and TRBJ2-5; D uncertain. Trimming removed 7 bases at V and 7 bases at J, with 19 bases between. The CDR3 is 14 amino acids. CDR1 is MNHNS, CDR2 SASEGT, per germline. The CDR3 region is CASTRTPPAGTQYF. CDR3 in DNA: TGTGCCAGCACCAGAACCCCACCCGCAGGGACCCAGTACTTC.

This chain links TRBV6-1 with TRBJ2-7; TRBD1 agrees at 9 bases. The length of the CDR3 is 14 residues. V lost 6 bases and J lost 6; bases outside the gene matches: 9. Germline V CDR1 and CDR2: MNHNS, SASEGT. CDR3 amino acids: CASSPGQGLREQYF. The CDR3, as DNA: TGTGCCAGCAGCCCCGGACAGGGGCTCCGCGAGCAGTACTTC.

This chain connects TRBV27 to TRBJ2-5, with 7 bases identical to TRBD2. The junction had 11 bases not matched to a gene; V was cut back by 5 bases and J by 5 bases. Germline V gives CDR1 MNHEY, CDR2 SMNVEV (reference sequence). The CDR3 has 15 amino acids. Here the CDR3 DNA reads TGTGCCAGCAGTCCACTAGCGCGGGACTGGGAGACCCAGTACTTC. Its translation: CASSPLARDWETQYF.

In its sample, this clonotype was seen many times. Written as DNA, the CDR3 is TGTGCCAGCAGTTCTCAGGAGAACACCGGGGAGCTGTTTTTT. Translation gives CASSSQENTGELFF. The chain combines TRBV12-3 or TRBV12-4 with TRBJ2-2, with D uncertain. This CDR3 is built from 14 residues. V shed 4 bases and J shed 1 base, with 7 bases lying between them.

The chain couples TRBV4-1 to TRBJ1-6, with 12 positions matching TRBD1. The CDR3 runs to 16 residues. After removal of 0 bases from V and 10 bases from J, the junction contained 4 bases not matched to a gene. The germline CDR1 and CDR2 sequences are MGHRA and YSYEKL. In nucleotides, the CDR3 is TGCGCCAGCAGCCAAGATTGGGACAGGGGGCTATCACCCCTCCACTTT. It translates to CASSQDWDRGLSPLHF.

This clonotype has more than one count but fewer than ten. J is TRBJ2-6 and V is TRBV11-1, with D perhaps TRBD1 (6 bases). Germline values: CDR1 SGHAT, CDR2 FQDESV (reference sequence). Trimming removed 7 bases at V and 0 bases at J, with 19 bases between. This CDR3 has 18 amino acids. CDR3 DNA: TGTGCCAGCACCAGTATTACAGGGCTATTCTCTGGGGCCAACGTCCTGACTTTC. It is translated as CASTSITGLFSGANVLTF.

This clonotype was recorded a few times. V gene TRBV28 combines with J gene TRBJ1-1; the D is unclear. This CDR3 spans 14 amino acids. Trimming shortened V by 7 bases and J by 3 bases, and 15 bases separated the two germline ends. Germline assignment: CDR1 MDHEN and CDR2 SYDVKM. CDR3 sequence (DNA): TGTGCCAGCACCACATCTTCAGGTGACACTGAAGCTTTCTTT. It specifies CASTTSSGDTEAFF.

The J gene is TRBJ2-3, the V gene TRBV30, with 8 positions matching TRBD2. Germline V gene data show CDR1 as GTSNPN and CDR2 as SVGIG (reference sequence). The CDR3 spans 14 residues. The V and J ends lost 2 bases and 2 bases, in that order; junction bases with no gene match: 3. CDR3 sequence reads: CAWSLAGNTDTQYF. CDR3 nucleotide sequence: TGTGCCTGGAGTTTAGCGGGGAACACAGATACGCAGTATTTT.

The rearrangement uses TRBV9 and TRBJ2-2; D is uncertain. CDR1 and CDR2 (germline): SGDLS, YYNGEE. Trimming shortened V by 0 bases and J by 0 bases, and 9 bases separated the two germline ends. The CDR3 contains 16 residues. Written as DNA, the CDR3 is TGTGCCAGCAGCGTAGCCCCGGTCGCGAACACCGGGGAGCTGTTTTTT. This sequence encodes CASSVAPVANTGELFF.

This clonotype was seen only a few times. The chain couples TRBV12-3 or TRBV12-4 to TRBJ2-6; 9 bases map to TRBD1. The trim removed 4 bases at V and 4 bases at J, leaving 11 bases unmatched. The CDR3 sequence is 18 residues long. CDR3 amino acids: CASSWGQGRLGGANVLTF. The CDR3 DNA reads as TGTGCCAGCAGTTGGGGACAGGGCCGTCTAGGAGGGGCCAACGTCCTGACTTTC.

This clonotype showed up just a few times. The rearrangement uses TRBV6-2 or TRBV6-3 and TRBJ2-7; tentatively, D is TRBD2 (6 bases). Germline loops: CDR1 MNHEY, CDR2 SVGEGT. V lost 3 bases and J 1 base, leaving 19 bases between the germline ends. The CDR3 is 17 amino acids. The CDR3 loop is CASSYQAGKGQSYEQYF. CDR3 nucleotide sequence: TGTGCCAGCAGTTATCAGGCGGGGAAAGGGCAGTCCTACGAGCAGTACTTC.

This clonotype has a handful of counts. The genes are TRBV4-2 and TRBJ1-1; weak D call: TRBD1 (6 bases). The CDR3 consists of 16 residues. CDR1 and CDR2 (germline): LGHNA, YNFKEQ. Trimming cost V 2 bases and J 3 bases, with 16 bases left between them. CDR3 nucleotides: TGTGCCAGCAGCCAACCCGAGGCGGGGGCCCACACTGAAGCTTTCTTT. Translating gives CASSQPEAGAHTEAFF.

The genes are TRBV12-3 or TRBV12-4 and TRBJ1-1; TRBD1 agrees at 7 bases. V trimming: 6 bases; J trimming: 6 bases; junction bases outside the gene matches: 4. There are 12 residues in the CDR3. The CDR3 sequence is CASRTGQAEAFF. The CDR3 DNA sequence: TGTGCCAGCAGGACCGGACAGGCTGAAGCTTTCTTT.

This clonotype was counted a few times. V usage is TRBV7-2 and J usage is TRBJ2-2, with a possible D match to TRBD2 (6 bases). Trimming took 1 base from V and 1 from J, leaving 10 bases between them. The CDR3 is 16 residues long. Per germline, CDR1 SGHTA and CDR2 FQGNSA. The CDR3 sequence is CASSLDGGLNTGELFF. The CDR3 DNA sequence: TGTGCCAGCAGCTTAGACGGGGGACTGAACACCGGGGAGCTGTTTTTT.

The sample holds a few counts of this clonotype. The chain employs TRBV7-2 and TRBJ2-7, with TRBD2 matching over 10 bases. The germline V gene encodes CDR1 SGHTA and CDR2 FQGNSA. The CDR3 contains 17 residues. V lost 5 bases to trimming and J lost 3 bases; unmatched junction nucleotides: 13. CDR3 loop: CASSRVASGSSYYEQYF. CDR3 coding DNA: TGTGCCAGCAGCAGGGTGGCTAGCGGGAGCTCCTACTACGAGCAGTACTTC.

The chain employs TRBV5-6 and TRBJ2-7; D possibly corresponds to TRBD1 (5 bases). CDR1 and CDR2 from the germline V gene are SGHDT and YYEEEE. The V and J ends lost 2 bases and 1 base respectively, with 10 bases between them. CDR3 length equals 14 residues. This CDR3 is CASSFRTTSYEQYF. The CDR3 DNA reads as TGTGCCAGCAGCTTCCGGACAACATCCTACGAGCAGTACTTC.

CDR3 coding DNA: TGTGCCAGTAAACAGGGGACGCACAATGAGCAGTTCTTC. The encoded protein is CASKQGTHNEQFF. The J gene is TRBJ2-1, the V gene TRBV6-2 or TRBV6-3; 7 bases fit TRBD1. The ends lost 9 bases at V and 5 bases at J; junction bases unmatched: 7. The CDR3 has 13 residues. Looked up from germline, CDR1 is MNHEY and CDR2 is SVGEGT.

In this sample, this clonotype turned up many times. This chain uses TRBV2 with TRBJ2-3; the D is unclear. The germline V and J ends were trimmed by 2 bases and 5 bases, with 11 bases remaining between them. From germline, CDR1 is SNHLY and CDR2 FYNNEI. This CDR3 is 14 amino acids long. The CDR3, as DNA: TGTGCCAGCAGTGAAATACTACTGGGAGATACGCAGTATTTT. Residues: CASSEILLGDTQYF. Using reference TRBV2 and TRBJ2-3 for the parts outside the CDR3, the full variable domain is EPEVTQTPSHQVTQMGQEVILRCVPISNHLYFYWYRQILGQKVEFLVSFYNNEISEKSEIFDDQFSVERPDGSNFTLKIRSTKLEDSAMYFCASSEILLGDTQYFGPGTRLTVL.

This rearrangement joins TRBV27 to TRBJ2-3; TRBD2 agrees at 11 bases. The trim removed 5 bases at V and 3 bases at J, leaving 7 bases unmatched. The CDR3 length is 16 residues. Per the germline V gene, CDR1 is MNHEY and CDR2 is SMNVEV (reference sequence). The CDR3 bases are TGTGCCAGCAGTCCGGCACGACTAGCGGGAACAGATACGCAGTATTTT. Amino acid sequence: CASSPARLAGTDTQYF.

This chain joins TRBV18 and TRBJ2-1; 13 bases agree with TRBD2. The CDR3 runs to 17 residues. Germline CDR1 and CDR2: KGHSH and LQKENI. V lost 0 bases to trimming and J lost 6 bases; unmatched junction nucleotides: 5. The CDR3 DNA follows: TGTGCCAGCTCACCACCCCAGGGACTAGCGGGGTTCAATGAGCAGTTCTTC. Amino acid sequence: CASSPPQGLAGFNEQFF.

The sample holds a few counts of this clonotype. The CDR3 protein is CASSLQGVGELFF. The CDR3 bases are TGTGCCAGTAGTCTACAGGGGGTCGGGGAGCTGTTTTTT. The chain employs TRBV19 and TRBJ2-2, with TRBD1 matching over 8 bases. Germline V gives CDR1 LNHDA, CDR2 SQIVND (reference sequence). The CDR3 runs 13 residues. With V trimmed by 5 bases and J by 7 bases, 3 bases remained unmatched.

The chain uses TRBV12-3 or TRBV12-4 and TRBJ2-7; 7 bases match TRBD1. V dropped 7 bases and J dropped 0; count of bases not matched to a gene: 15. This CDR3 contains 17 residues. CDR3 in amino acids: CASTSFRRTGHSYEQYF. CDR3 DNA sequence: TGTGCCAGCACGTCCTTTCGACGGACAGGACACTCCTACGAGCAGTACTTC.

This clonotype has a handful of counts. This chain joins TRBV10-3 and TRBJ1-1, with D uncertain. With 2 bases removed from V and 0 bases from J, the gap between germline ends came to 25 bases. The CDR3 is 20 amino acids. Per germline, CDR1 ENHRY and CDR2 SYGVKD. This chain's CDR3 is CAISEHGLGATYYMNTEAFF. DNA of the CDR3: TGTGCCATCAGTGAGCACGGGTTGGGCGCCACTTACTACATGAACACTGAAGCTTTCTTT.

This clonotype was seen many times. V and J are TRBV5-1 and TRBJ1-4; D gene unclear. This CDR3 spans 14 amino acids. CDR1 is SGHRS, CDR2 YFSETQ, per germline. V was pared by 0 bases and J by 1 base, with 4 bases between. In nucleotides, the CDR3 is TGCGCCAGCAGCTTGGCCGGAACTAATGAAAAACTGTTTTTT. This sequence encodes CASSLAGTNEKLFF.

This clonotype was picked up a small number of times. V usage is TRBV2 and J usage is TRBJ2-7, with 9 nucleotides matching TRBD1. CDR1 is SNHLY, CDR2 FYNNEI, per germline. With V trimmed by 0 bases and J by 4 bases, 4 bases remained unmatched. There are 15 residues in the CDR3. The CDR3, as DNA: TGTGCCAGCAGTGAAGCGACAGGGGGTTTATACGAGCAGTACTTC. Encoded protein: CASSEATGGLYEQYF. Full variable domain (missing parts from reference TRBV2 and TRBJ2-7): EPEVTQTPSHQVTQMGQEVILRCVPISNHLYFYWYRQILGQKVEFLVSFYNNEISEKSEIFDDQFSVERPDGSNFTLKIRSTKLEDSAMYFCASSEATGGLYEQYFGPGTRLTVT.

The chain joins TRBV20-1 to TRBJ1-2, with D perhaps matching TRBD1 (5 bases). V dropped 0 bases and J dropped 3 bases, with 8 bases sitting between them. The germline V gene has CDR1 DFQATT and CDR2 SNEGSKA (reference sequence). The CDR3 contains 13 residues. The CDR3 loop is CSARDWGDYGYTF. The CDR3 DNA sequence: TGCAGTGCTAGAGACTGGGGGGACTATGGCTACACCTTC.

The table lists this clonotype with many counts. V is TRBV5-1 and J is TRBJ2-1; 7 positions agree with TRBD2. Trimming removed 0 bases from V and 4 bases from J; junction bases left unmatched: 4. Per germline, CDR1 SGHRS and CDR2 YFSETQ. The length of the CDR3 is 15 residues. CDR3 in amino acids: CASSLVAGEYNEQFF. CDR3 sequence (DNA): TGCGCCAGCAGCTTGGTGGCGGGGGAGTACAATGAGCAGTTCTTC.

There are a few counts of this clonotype. V usage is TRBV9 and J usage is TRBJ2-7, with 8 nucleotides matching TRBD1. The CDR3 is 15 amino acids. V shed 3 bases and J 4 bases; nucleotides not matched to a gene: 9. CDR1 and CDR2 from the germline V gene are SGDLS and YYNGEE. In DNA form, the CDR3 reads TGTGCCAGCAGCGCGTCGACAGGGGATCGATACGAGCAGTACTTC. Translating it yields CASSASTGDRYEQYF.

This sequence joins TRBV5-1 and TRBJ2-5; possibly TRBD2 for D (5 bases). Trimming pared 0 bases from V and 1 base from J, leaving 16 bases between. This CDR3 comprises 17 residues. The germline V gene encodes CDR1 SGHRS and CDR2 YFSETQ. The CDR3 spells CASSLGTGIPFQETQYF. Here the CDR3 DNA reads TGCGCCAGCAGCTTGGGGACGGGGATCCCTTTCCAAGAGACCCAGTACTTC. Supplemented by reference TRBV5-1 and TRBJ2-5, the full variable domain reads KAGVTQTPRYLIKTRGQQVTLSCSPISGHRSVSWYQQTPGQGLQFLFEYFSETQRNKGNFPGRFSGRQFSNSRSEMNVSTLELGDSALYLCASSLGTGIPFQETQYFGPGTRLLVL.